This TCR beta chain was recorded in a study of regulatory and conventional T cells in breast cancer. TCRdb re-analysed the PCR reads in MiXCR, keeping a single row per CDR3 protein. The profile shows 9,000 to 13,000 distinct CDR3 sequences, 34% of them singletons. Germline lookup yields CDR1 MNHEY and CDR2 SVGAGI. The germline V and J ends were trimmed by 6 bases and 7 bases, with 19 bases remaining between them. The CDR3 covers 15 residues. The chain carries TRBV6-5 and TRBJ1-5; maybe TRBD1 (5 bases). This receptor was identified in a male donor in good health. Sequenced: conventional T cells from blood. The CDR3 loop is CASRAMGIGGQPQHF. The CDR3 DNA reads TGTGCCAGCAGAGCCATGGGCATCGGGGGACAGCCCCAGCATTTT.